Listed below are T cell receptor beta chains from one sample, sequenced in a study of T cell changes during pregnancy in multiple sclerosis. Data came from immunoSEQ multiplex PCR; TCRdb stores just in-frame clones and leaves some out. The sample holds around 50,000 clones, just under 90% seen once. Sequenced input: peripheral blood from another person, used as feeder cells. These receptors were obtained from a human donor whose cells served as feeder cells for cultures in a pregnancy study. Each CDR3 is given with its conserved first and last residue. The order of the fields is V gene, clone size, D gene, J gene, CDR3 DNA, CDR3 protein. A D gene is named only where the DNA matches it firmly. Rows give clone size only sometimes, using once, few, many, or a class for an expanded clone.

v_gene: TRBV7-9
abundance: -
d_gene: TRBD1
j_gene: TRBJ2-5
CDR3nt: TGTGCCAGCAGCTTAGTGGGAGACAGGGGGCTCCAAGAGACCCAGTACTTC
CDR3aa: CASSLVGDRGLQETQYF

v_gene: TRBV7-9
abundance: few
d_gene: TRBD1
j_gene: TRBJ1-1
CDR3nt: TGTGCCAGCAGCTTAGAAAGTACAGGGGGAGCTTTCTTT
CDR3aa: CASSLESTGGAFF

v_gene: TRBV6-1
abundance: -
d_gene: TRBD2
j_gene: TRBJ2-7
CDR3nt: TGTGCCAGCAGGGGACTAGCAGCCCCCTACGAGCAGTACTTC
CDR3aa: CASRGLAAPYEQYF

v_gene: TRBV5-1
abundance: -
d_gene: -
j_gene: TRBJ2-2
CDR3nt: TGCGCCAGCACTGAGGAGGGGGCGCCCAGCACCGGGGAGCTGTTTTTT
CDR3aa: CASTEEGAPSTGELFF

v_gene: TRBV30
abundance: -
d_gene: -
j_gene: TRBJ1-2
CDR3nt: TGTGCCCGGAGTGCGGGATTGCCTAACTATGGCTACACCTTC
CDR3aa: CARSAGLPNYGYTF

v_gene: TRBV20-1
abundance: few
d_gene: -
j_gene: TRBJ1-6
CDR3nt: TGCAGTGCTAGCCGGGCTCAAGTCCTCCACTTT
CDR3aa: CSASRAQVLHF

v_gene: TRBV4-2
abundance: -
d_gene: -
j_gene: TRBJ2-1
CDR3nt: TGTGCCAGCAGCCAAGCACTAGGCGGGAACTCCTACAATGAGCAGTTCTTC
CDR3aa: CASSQALGGNSYNEQFF

v_gene: TRBV2
abundance: -
d_gene: TRBD1
j_gene: TRBJ1-2
CDR3nt: TGTGCCAGCAGTGGAAGGGACAGGGGGCATGGCTACACCTTC
CDR3aa: CASSGRDRGHGYTF

v_gene: TRBV5-1
abundance: -
d_gene: -
j_gene: TRBJ2-5
CDR3nt: TGCGCCAGCAGCACTGGACCCAAAGAGACCCAGTACTTC
CDR3aa: CASSTGPKETQYF

v_gene: TRBV19
abundance: -
d_gene: TRBD1
j_gene: TRBJ1-1
CDR3nt: TGTGCCAGTAGTTGGACAGGGGGCTACTTAACCGCCGGGGCTTTCTTT
CDR3aa: CASSWTGGYLTAGAFF

v_gene: TRBV2
abundance: -
d_gene: -
j_gene: TRBJ2-7
CDR3nt: TGTGCCAGCGGATCGACGGCGGGACAGACCTACGAGCAGTACTTC
CDR3aa: CASGSTAGQTYEQYF

v_gene: TRBV15
abundance: -
d_gene: -
j_gene: TRBJ2-1
CDR3nt: TGTGCCACCAGCAGAGATAAAAGGGGCTCCTCCTACAATGAGCAGTTCTTC
CDR3aa: CATSRDKRGSSYNEQFF

v_gene: TRBV28
abundance: -
d_gene: TRBD1
j_gene: TRBJ1-5
CDR3nt: TGTGCCAGCAGGACAGGGGGTCAAGGCAATCAGCCCCAGCATTTT
CDR3aa: CASRTGGQGNQPQHF

v_gene: TRBV9
abundance: -
d_gene: -
j_gene: TRBJ2-3
CDR3nt: TGTGCCAGCAGCGTTGGGGGGGCGTTAACAGATACGCAGTATTTT
CDR3aa: CASSVGGALTDTQYF

v_gene: TRBV29-1
abundance: -
d_gene: -
j_gene: TRBJ1-1
CDR3nt: TGCAGCGCCGCCGCGGGGACGAACACTGAAGCTTTCTTT
CDR3aa: CSAAAGTNTEAFF

v_gene: TRBV7-5
abundance: -
d_gene: -
j_gene: TRBJ1-5
CDR3nt: TGTGTCAGAAGCTTAAGGTCCCCTTTGGGGCAGCCCCAGCATTTT
CDR3aa: CVRSLRSPLGQPQHF

v_gene: TRBV9
abundance: -
d_gene: -
j_gene: TRBJ2-5
CDR3nt: TGTGCCAGCAGCGTAGCCCCCACTAACTCGGAGACCCAGTACTTC
CDR3aa: CASSVAPTNSETQYF

v_gene: TRBV12-5
abundance: -
d_gene: -
j_gene: TRBJ2-2
CDR3nt: TGTGCTAGTGGGGAGTCCCCCGGGGAGCTGTTTTTT
CDR3aa: CASGESPGELFF

v_gene: TRBV11-2
abundance: -
d_gene: -
j_gene: TRBJ2-1
CDR3nt: TGTGCCAGCAGCTTAGTTACGGGTGGGGTTCTGTTCCGTGAGCAGTTCTTC
CDR3aa: CASSLVTGGVLFREQFF

v_gene: TRBV5-6
abundance: -
d_gene: -
j_gene: TRBJ2-1
CDR3nt: TGTGCCAGCAGTCAGGGGTACCGAGAGTTCTTC
CDR3aa: CASSQGYREFF